The 16 T cell receptor beta chains below all came from one sample that was sequenced in a study of blood T cell repertoires in COVID-19. Measured with immunoSEQ multiplex PCR; TCRdb has only the in-frame clones, and not every one. The sample holds more than 100,000 clones; 84% are singletons and the top ten take more than 1.2%. The sample was peripheral blood. The receptors come from a man in his 60s with acute or convalescent COVID-19.

CDR3 amino acids: CASRNSLNQPQHF. CDR3 nucleotide sequence: TGTGCCAGCAGAAACAGTCTCAATCAGCCCCAGCATTTT. The chain uses TRBV6-5 and TRBJ1-5; D is unresolved. Germline CDR1 is MNHEY and CDR2 is SVGAGI. The CDR3 is 13 amino acids. Deletions cut 6 bases from V and 3 bases from J, with 9 bases between.

J is TRBJ2-3 and V is TRBV19, with D possibly being TRBD1 (6 bases). Per germline, CDR1 LNHDA and CDR2 SQIVND (reference sequence). Trimming shortened V by 3 bases and J by 1 base, and 17 bases separated the two germline ends. The CDR3 sequence is 17 residues long. This chain's CDR3 is CASSIPQRGWGTDTQYF. The CDR3 DNA follows: TGTGCCAGTAGTATCCCCCAAAGGGGGTGGGGCACAGATACGCAGTATTTT.

This chain connects TRBV10-2 to TRBJ2-7; D might be TRBD1 (6 bases). V was cut by 7 bases and J by 10 bases, with 20 bases left in between. The CDR3 has 13 residues. Germline CDR1 and CDR2: WSHSY and SAAADI. This chain's CDR3 is CASKAPRDTRQYF. CDR3 DNA: TGCGCCAGCAAAGCTCCCCGGGACACACGACAGTACTTC.

The chain is built from TRBV4-1 and TRBJ1-4; perhaps TRBD1 as D (6 bases). This CDR3 has 15 residues. Germline lookup yields CDR1 MGHRA and CDR2 YSYEKL. V was trimmed by 1 base and J by 8 bases, leaving 14 bases between them. Written as DNA, the CDR3 is TGCGCCAGCAGCCAAGGGGGGCCCACAGGGGAAAAACTGTTTTTT. Translating gives CASSQGGPTGEKLFF.

The J gene is TRBJ2-7, the V gene TRBV5-1; 8 bases map to TRBD1. V gave up 5 bases and J gave up 5 bases; unmatched junction bases: 6. This CDR3 has 13 amino acids. Germline V CDR1 and CDR2: SGHRS, YFSETQ. CDR3 sequence (DNA): TGCGCCAGCAGTTGGACAGGGTCCCACGAGCAGTACTTC. Translating gives CASSWTGSHEQYF.

This clone showed up just once. J is TRBJ2-5 and V is TRBV5-6; 8 bases are a match to TRBD2. The CDR3 loop spans 15 amino acids. The ends lost 3 bases at V and 4 bases at J; junction bases unmatched: 8. CDR1 is SGHDT and CDR2 is YYEEEE in the germline V gene. The CDR3 sequence: CASSSRTGGAETQYF. Written as DNA, the CDR3 is TGTGCCAGCAGCTCCAGGACGGGGGGGGCAGAGACCCAGTACTTC.

As for this clone: Additional DNA sequences in this sample encode the identical CDR3. This chain uses TRBV12-3 or TRBV12-4 with TRBJ1-2; 7 bases agree with TRBD1. The junction had 8 bases not matched to a gene; V was cut back by 5 bases and J by 8 bases. The CDR3 runs to 13 residues. The CDR3 DNA sequence: TGTGCCAGCAGTCTCGGGACAGCGCGAGGCTACACCTTC. Residues: CASSLGTARGYTF.

This clone has only one observation. This rearrangement joins TRBV5-1 to TRBJ2-3; the match to TRBD1 covers 9 bases. Germline-derived CDR1 and CDR2 are SGHRS and YFSETQ. The CDR3 loop spans 16 amino acids. Unmatched junction bases numbered 11, after V lost 4 bases and J lost 5 bases. DNA of the CDR3: TGCGCCAGCAGCCGGGGACAGGGTGCCTCAGGAGATACGCAGTATTTT. Its protein is CASSRGQGASGDTQYF.

The rearrangement links TRBV6-5 to TRBJ2-5; 7 bases agree with TRBD1. V was clipped by 2 bases and J by 7 bases; unmatched bases: 10. The CDR3 is 15 residues long. CDR1 is MNHEY and CDR2 is SVGAGI in the germline V gene. CDR3 in DNA: TGTGCCAGCAGTTACGACAGGGTTGCGCTATCGACCCAGTACTTC. Its protein is CASSYDRVALSTQYF.

In this sample, this clone turned up a few times. The chain links TRBV5-1 to TRBJ1-2; the match to TRBD1 covers 11 bases. CDR1 is SGHRS and CDR2 is YFSETQ in the germline V gene. This CDR3 region has 14 residues. V was clipped by 4 bases and J by 8 bases; unmatched bases: 7. The CDR3 DNA is TGCGCCAGCAGCAGAGGACAGGGGGCTAGCGGCTACACCTTC. Translating it yields CASSRGQGASGYTF.

The CDR3 protein is CASSEGPQGAPYEQYF. The CDR3 DNA sequence: TGTGCCAGCAGTGAAGGCCCCCAGGGGGCCCCCTACGAGCAGTACTTC. The genes are TRBV6-1 and TRBJ2-7, with TRBD1 identical over 8 bases. CDR1 and CDR2 (germline): MNHNS, SASEGT. With V trimmed by 1 base and J by 2 bases, 7 bases remained unmatched. CDR3 size: 16 residues.

V is TRBV5-4 and J is TRBJ2-2, with D unresolved. The CDR3 contains 15 residues. Trimming left V 2 bases short and J 0 bases short, with 8 bases between. CDR1 is SGHNT and CDR2 is YYREEE in the germline V gene (reference sequence). CDR3 sequence: CASSFGSPNTGELFF. The CDR3 DNA follows: TGTGCCAGCAGCTTTGGTAGCCCGAACACCGGGGAGCTGTTTTTT.

CDR3 sequence (DNA): TGTGCCAGCAGCCCGCGACTAGCGGGAGGGCCGGGTGAGCAGTTCTTC. Protein sequence: CASSPRLAGGPGEQFF. This chain joins TRBV5-4 and TRBJ2-1, with TRBD2 matching over 14 bases. From germline, CDR1 is SGHNT and CDR2 YYREEE (reference sequence). The CDR3 extends over 16 amino acids. V was pared by 4 bases and J by 9 bases, with 9 bases of the junction left unmatched.

In this sample, this clone turned up once. This sequence joins TRBV5-6 and TRBJ2-5, with 9 bases matching TRBD1. V shed 7 bases, J shed 0 bases, and the junction held 13 bases outside the gene matches. Germline V CDR1 and CDR2: SGHDT, YYEEEE. The CDR3 has 17 residues. CDR3 residues: CASFGTGKARYQETQYF. In DNA, the CDR3 is TGTGCCAGCTTTGGGACAGGGAAAGCTCGATACCAAGAGACCCAGTACTTC.

The V call is TRBV19, the J call TRBJ1-1; D gene ambiguous. The CDR3 runs 13 residues. V was pared by 5 bases and J by 0 bases, with 7 bases between. Germline V gene sequence: CDR1 LNHDA, CDR2 SQIVND (reference sequence). DNA for the CDR3: TGTGCCAGTAGTGAGGGTCTGAACACTGAAGCTTTCTTT. Protein sequence: CASSEGLNTEAFF.

V gene TRBV5-6 combines with J gene TRBJ1-2, with a tentative D call TRBD1 (5 bases). V was pared by 0 bases and J by 7 bases, with 16 bases between. CDR3 length equals 15 residues. CDR1 and CDR2 from the germline V gene are SGHDT and YYEEEE. The CDR3 DNA reads as TGTGCCAGCAGCTTGGTGCGGCAGGGAAGTGGTGGCTACACCTTC. Translated, it gives CASSLVRQGSGGYTF.